The T cell receptor (beta chain) under discussion was sequenced for a study of cytomegalovirus exposure and HLA in healthy donors. General observations from the study: Most TCR sequences were seen very rarely across donors, but some public TCRs occurred in many. Later analysis revealed greater clonal expansion in HLA-associated TCR beta chains than in equally common others. 16,951 TCR beta sequences were associated with HLA alleles at 0.05 false discovery rate in a later analysis.

A word on this clone: The antigen remains undetermined.

Both 60 Vbeta primers and 13 Jbeta primers went into the PCR. Clones were sequenced by immunoSEQ multiplex PCR, and TCRdb holds only the in-frame ones, with some missing. Here the sample spans some 150,000 clones, approximately 85% being singletons. This CDR3 contains 14 residues. V was pared by 4 bases and J by 2 bases, with 1 base of the junction left unmatched. From germline, CDR1 is LNHDA and CDR2 SQIVND (reference sequence). This chain links TRBV19 with TRBJ1-5; 8 bases are a match to TRBD1. Specimen: PBMCs. The TCR originated in a man aged 50 or older in good health and CMV-seropositive. Written as DNA, the CDR3 is TGTGCCAGTAGTACGGACAGGGGCAATCAGCCCCAGCATTTT. Encoded protein: CASSTDRGNQPQHF.